What follows are 15 T cell receptor beta chains derived from one specimen sequenced in a study of OX40 agonist ivuxolimab in advanced cancers. Only in-frame clones appear in the TCRdb table, and some are missing; sequencing was by immunoSEQ multiplex PCR. The sample includes 96,000 or so clones, under 90% of them seen just once. Sequences were derived from CD4+ or CD8+ T cells sorted from blood, sampled in a trial of the OX40 agonist ivuxolimab. The receptors here all came from an adult with an advanced solid tumor such as melanoma, head and neck, liver or kidney cancer.

The chain joins TRBV4-3 to TRBJ2-7; the D gene is possibly TRBD1 (6 bases). Germline V lookup: CDR1 LGHNA, CDR2 YSLEER. Trimming removed 1 base at V and 2 bases at J, with 15 bases between. The CDR3 runs 16 residues. The CDR3 nucleotides are TGCGCCAGCAGCCAAGGAGGTTTAGGGGGAACCTACGAGCAGTACTTC. It specifies CASSQGGLGGTYEQYF.

This clone was seen only a few times. The chain couples TRBV7-2 to TRBJ1-5, with TRBD1 matching 9 bases. Per the germline V gene, CDR1 is SGHTA and CDR2 is FQGNSA. CDR3 length equals 16 residues. The V gene end was trimmed by 5 bases and the J gene end by 0 bases; junction bases not matched to a gene: 5. The CDR3 sequence: CASSLGQGPSNQPQHF. CDR3 sequence (DNA): TGTGCCAGCAGCCTGGGACAGGGACCTAGCAATCAGCCCCAGCATTTT.

The J gene is TRBJ1-5, the V gene TRBV5-8, with D unresolved. V was trimmed by 0 bases and J by 1 base, leaving 5 bases between them. CDR1 and CDR2 from the germline V gene are SGHTS and YDEGEE. This CDR3 comprises 14 residues. CDR3 bases: TGTGCCAGCAGCTTGGATTTAAGCAATCAGCCCCAGCATTTT. Residues: CASSLDLSNQPQHF.

The CDR3 coding sequence is TGTGCCAGTAGTCAACAGGGGAAGGACTATGGCTACACCTTC. This encodes CASSQQGKDYGYTF. This chain joins TRBV19 and TRBJ1-2, with 7 bases that match TRBD1. The junction had 6 bases not matched to a gene; V was cut back by 5 bases and J by 3 bases. The germline gives CDR1 LNHDA, CDR2 SQIVND (reference sequence). The CDR3 extends over 14 amino acids.

V is TRBV7-9 and J is TRBJ2-5; unclear D gene. CDR1 and CDR2 from the germline V gene are SEHNR and FQNEAQ (reference sequence). This CDR3 region has 16 residues. V gave up 1 base and J gave up 5 bases, with 17 bases separating them. CDR3 in amino acids: CASSLGFEGAPETQYF. The CDR3 coding sequence is TGTGCCAGCAGCTTAGGTTTTGAAGGTGCGCCTGAGACCCAGTACTTC.

V gene TRBV27 combines with J gene TRBJ2-2; 7 bases fit TRBD1. CDR3 size: 14 residues. V lost 7 bases to trimming and J lost 5 bases; unmatched junction nucleotides: 7. Germline CDR1 MNHEY, CDR2 SMNVEV (reference sequence). DNA of the CDR3: TGTGCCAGCAAACCCGGGACAGAAACCGGGGAGCTGTTTTTT. Its translation: CASKPGTETGELFF.

The sample holds one count of this clone. J is TRBJ2-2 and V is TRBV27; D is perhaps TRBD2 (6 bases). Germline V CDR1 and CDR2: MNHEY, SMNVEV (reference sequence). Trimming took off 3 bases at V and 5 bases at J, with 16 bases between the two ends. This CDR3 has 16 amino acids. In DNA, the CDR3 is TGTGCCAGCAGTTTGCGTATTTCGGAGGGGACCGGGGAGCTGTTTTTT. It yields the protein CASSLRISEGTGELFF.

Remarks on this clone: At one end, the junction sequence differs from germline, possibly due to a read error. The chain couples TRBV10-2 to TRBJ1-5; no reliable D call. The CDR3 is 15 amino acids. Germline CDR1 WSHSY, CDR2 SAAADI. The CDR3 here is CSSGVGRESNQPQHF. The CDR3 DNA follows: TGTTCTTCCGGGGTGGGGAGGGAAAGCAATCAGCCCCAGCATTTT.

CDR3 bases: TGTGCTAGTGGTTGGGGGACAGGGCATCAAGAGACCCAGTACTTC. Protein product: CASGWGTGHQETQYF. The chain has TRBV12-5 and TRBJ2-5; 9 bases align to TRBD1. Germline trimming cut 4 bases from V and 2 bases from J; bases unmatched to any gene: 5. CDR3 size: 15 residues. CDR1 and CDR2 (germline): LGHNT, FRNRAP.

This rearrangement joins TRBV19 to TRBJ1-5; tentatively, D is TRBD1 (6 bases). Germline CDR1 reads LNHDA; CDR2 reads SQIVND (reference sequence). The V end lost 4 bases, the J end lost 5 bases, and 9 bases lay between the germline ends. CDR3 length equals 13 residues. CDR3 coding DNA: TGTGCCAGTAGTACTCGGACAGATCAGCCCCAGCATTTT. It yields the protein CASSTRTDQPQHF.

V gene TRBV23-1 combines with J gene TRBJ1-4; unclear D gene. TRBV23-1 falls under the ORF class, with uncertain function. Trimming took 8 bases from V and 5 from J, leaving 12 bases between them. The CDR3 has 13 amino acids. The CDR3 here is CASLWELNEKLFF. The CDR3 region has the DNA TGCGCCAGCCTATGGGAGTTAAATGAAAAACTGTTTTTT.

The chain combines TRBV19 with TRBJ1-4; D remains unclear. The CDR3 has 14 residues. Germline assignment: CDR1 LNHDA and CDR2 SQIVND (reference sequence). V was cut by 3 bases and J by 5 bases, with 10 bases left in between. The CDR3, as DNA: TGTGCCAGTAGTATGGGGAACAGCAATGAAAAACTGTTTTTT. Amino acid sequence: CASSMGNSNEKLFF. The variable domain in full, completed from reference TRBV19 and TRBJ1-4, reads DGGITQSPKYLFRKEGQNVTLSCEQNLNHDAMYWYRQDPGQGLRLIYYSQIVNDFQKGDIAEGYSVSREKKESFPLTVTSAQKNPTAFYLCASSMGNSNEKLFFGSGTQLSVL.

As concerns this clone: In this CDR3 the conserved last residue, phenylalanine or tryptophan, is missing, so a read error is likely. The DNA is left out, because the CDR3 cannot be placed on it with certainty; the CDR3 is given as TCRdb lists it. The chain is built from TRBV28 and TRBJ1-1. The CDR3 spans 12 residues, counting both ends. The germline CDR1 and CDR2 sequences are MDHEN and SYDVKM. The CDR3 loop reads CASSLPPGLWQV.

The chain carries TRBV10-3 and TRBJ2-1, with 9 bases that match TRBD2. After removal of 6 bases from V and 5 bases from J, the junction contained 5 bases not matched to a gene. CDR3 length: 14 amino acids. Germline assignment: CDR1 ENHRY and CDR2 SYGVKD. Here the CDR3 reads CAISRLAEDNEQFF. DNA for the CDR3: TGTGCCATCAGCCGACTAGCGGAGGACAATGAGCAGTTCTTC.

This clone was picked up a small number of times. The chain is built from TRBV19 and TRBJ1-2; tentative D call: TRBD1 (6 bases). Germline CDR1 reads LNHDA; CDR2 reads SQIVND (reference sequence). The CDR3 contains 15 residues. Trimming pared 3 bases from V and 4 bases from J, leaving 15 bases between. The CDR3 coding sequence is TGTGCCAGTAGTATCCCCGGGGGGCGAATCTATGGCTACACCTTC. Amino acid sequence: CASSIPGGRIYGYTF.